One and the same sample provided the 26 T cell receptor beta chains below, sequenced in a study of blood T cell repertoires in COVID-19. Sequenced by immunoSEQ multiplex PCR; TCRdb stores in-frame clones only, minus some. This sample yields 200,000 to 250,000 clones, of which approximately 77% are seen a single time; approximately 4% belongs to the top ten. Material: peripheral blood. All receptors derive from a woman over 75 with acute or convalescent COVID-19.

In DNA, the CDR3 is TGTGCCAGCAGCCAAGGCCAGGTAGCGGGGGGAAGCACAGATACGCAGTATTTT. This sequence encodes CASSQGQVAGGSTDTQYF. The V gene is TRBV4-2, the J gene TRBJ2-3; 10 bases fit TRBD2. V shed 1 base, J shed 0 bases, and the junction held 7 bases outside the gene matches. There are 18 residues in the CDR3. Germline V gene data show CDR1 as LGHNA and CDR2 as YNFKEQ.

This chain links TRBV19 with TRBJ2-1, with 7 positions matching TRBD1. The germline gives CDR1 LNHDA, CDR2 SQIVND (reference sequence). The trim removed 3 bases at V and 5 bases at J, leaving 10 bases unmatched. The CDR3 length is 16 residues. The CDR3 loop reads CASSILRKGTDNEQFF. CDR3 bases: TGTGCCAGTAGTATCTTAAGAAAAGGGACAGACAATGAGCAGTTCTTC. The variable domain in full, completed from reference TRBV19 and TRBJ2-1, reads DGGITQSPKYLFRKEGQNVTLSCEQNLNHDAMYWYRQDPGQGLRLIYYSQIVNDFQKGDIAEGYSVSREKKESFPLTVTSAQKNPTAFYLCASSILRKGTDNEQFFGPGTRLTVL.

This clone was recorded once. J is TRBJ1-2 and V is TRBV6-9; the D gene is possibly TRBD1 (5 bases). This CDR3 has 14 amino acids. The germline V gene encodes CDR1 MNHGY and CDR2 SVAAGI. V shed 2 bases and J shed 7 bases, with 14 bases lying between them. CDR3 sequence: CASSYVARDRGYTF. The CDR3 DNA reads TGTGCCAGCAGTTATGTGGCCAGGGATCGTGGCTACACCTTC.

Here the CDR3 reads CAISYTGNEQFF. CDR3 coding DNA: TGTGCCATCAGCTATACAGGTAATGAGCAGTTCTTC. J is TRBJ2-1 and V is TRBV10-3; tentatively, D is TRBD1 (5 bases). CDR1 and CDR2 (germline): ENHRY, SYGVKD. Deletions cut 6 bases from V and 7 bases from J, with 10 bases between. The CDR3 extends over 12 amino acids.

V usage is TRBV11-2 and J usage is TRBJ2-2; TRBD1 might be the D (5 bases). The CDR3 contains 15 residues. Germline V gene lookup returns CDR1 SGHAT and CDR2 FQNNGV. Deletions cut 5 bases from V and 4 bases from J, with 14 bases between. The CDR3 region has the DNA TGTGCCAGCAGCCTCGGGCTTCAGGGCACCGGGGAGCTGTTTTTT. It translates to CASSLGLQGTGELFF.

The CDR3 coding sequence is TGTGCCAGCAGCTCCCTCGGACAGTCTAACACTGAAGCTTTCTTT. Its translation: CASSSLGQSNTEAFF. J is TRBJ1-1 and V is TRBV6-5; tentative D call: TRBD1 (6 bases). V dropped 6 bases and J dropped 2 bases, with 16 bases sitting between them. Germline CDR1 and CDR2: MNHEY and SVGAGI. The CDR3 is 15 residues long.

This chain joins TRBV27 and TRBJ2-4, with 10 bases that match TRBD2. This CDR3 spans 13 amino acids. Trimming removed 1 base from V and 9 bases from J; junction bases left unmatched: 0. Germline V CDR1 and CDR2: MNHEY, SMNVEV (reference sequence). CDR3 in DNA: TGTGCCAGCAGTTTATGGACTAGCGGCATTCAGTACTTC. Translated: CASSLWTSGIQYF.

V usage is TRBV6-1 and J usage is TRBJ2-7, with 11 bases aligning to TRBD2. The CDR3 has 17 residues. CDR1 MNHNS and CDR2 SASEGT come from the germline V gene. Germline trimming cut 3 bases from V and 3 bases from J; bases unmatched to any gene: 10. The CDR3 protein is CASSEARLAGRLYEQYF. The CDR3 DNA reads TGTGCCAGCAGTGAGGCCCGACTAGCGGGGAGACTCTACGAGCAGTACTTC.

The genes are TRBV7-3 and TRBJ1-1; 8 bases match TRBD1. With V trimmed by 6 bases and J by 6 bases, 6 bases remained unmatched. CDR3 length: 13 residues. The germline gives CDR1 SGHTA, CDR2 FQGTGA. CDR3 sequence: CASSQDREAEAFF. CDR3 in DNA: TGTGCCAGCAGTCAGGACAGGGAGGCTGAAGCTTTCTTT.

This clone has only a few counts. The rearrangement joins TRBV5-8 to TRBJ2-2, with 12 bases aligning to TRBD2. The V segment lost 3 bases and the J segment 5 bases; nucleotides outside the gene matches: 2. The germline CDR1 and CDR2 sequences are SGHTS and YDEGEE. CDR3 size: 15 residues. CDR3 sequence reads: CASSSTSGGTGELFF. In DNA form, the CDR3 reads TGTGCCAGCAGCTCTACTAGCGGGGGGACCGGGGAGCTGTTTTTT.

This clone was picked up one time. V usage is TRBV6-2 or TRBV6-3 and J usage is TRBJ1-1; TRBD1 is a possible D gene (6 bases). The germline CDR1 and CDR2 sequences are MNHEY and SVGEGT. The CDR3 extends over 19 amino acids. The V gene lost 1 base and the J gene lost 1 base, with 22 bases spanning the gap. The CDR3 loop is CASSYFRRQTRGWNTEAFF. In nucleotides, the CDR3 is TGTGCCAGCAGTTACTTCAGACGCCAAACCAGGGGTTGGAACACTGAAGCTTTCTTT.

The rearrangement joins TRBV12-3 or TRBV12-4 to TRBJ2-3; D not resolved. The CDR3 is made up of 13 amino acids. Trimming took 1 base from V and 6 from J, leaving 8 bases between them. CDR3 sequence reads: CASSLVPQDTQYF. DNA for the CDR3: TGTGCCAGCAGTTTAGTCCCTCAGGATACGCAGTATTTT.

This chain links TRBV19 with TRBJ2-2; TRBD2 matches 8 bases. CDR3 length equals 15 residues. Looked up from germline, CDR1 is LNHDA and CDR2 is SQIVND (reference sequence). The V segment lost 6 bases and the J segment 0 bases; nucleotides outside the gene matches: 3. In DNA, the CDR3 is TGTGCCAGTAGACGGGGACTAGCGAACACCGGGGAGCTGTTTTTT. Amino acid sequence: CASRRGLANTGELFF.

In DNA form, the CDR3 reads TGTGCCAGCAGTAGGACAGGGGGCATCACTGAAGCTTTCTTT. This encodes CASSRTGGITEAFF. This chain links TRBV6-5 with TRBJ1-1, with 11 bases lining up with TRBD1. This CDR3 has 14 amino acids. V lost 5 bases, J lost 4 bases, and 3 bases stayed unmatched. Germline CDR1 MNHEY, CDR2 SVGAGI.

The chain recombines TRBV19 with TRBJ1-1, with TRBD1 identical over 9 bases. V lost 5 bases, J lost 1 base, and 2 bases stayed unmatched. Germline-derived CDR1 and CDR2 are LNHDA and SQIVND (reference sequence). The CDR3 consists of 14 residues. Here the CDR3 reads CASSGTGRNTEAFF. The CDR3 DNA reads TGTGCCAGTAGTGGGACAGGGAGGAACACTGAAGCTTTCTTT.

CDR3 residues: CASSQSGTGTYEQYF. DNA for the CDR3: TGTGCCAGCAGCCAATCCGGGACAGGGACCTACGAGCAGTACTTC. The rearrangement uses TRBV9 and TRBJ2-7, with 9 bases lining up with TRBD1. The junction had 7 bases not matched to a gene; V was cut back by 4 bases and J by 2 bases. Per germline, CDR1 SGDLS and CDR2 YYNGEE. The CDR3 is 15 residues long.

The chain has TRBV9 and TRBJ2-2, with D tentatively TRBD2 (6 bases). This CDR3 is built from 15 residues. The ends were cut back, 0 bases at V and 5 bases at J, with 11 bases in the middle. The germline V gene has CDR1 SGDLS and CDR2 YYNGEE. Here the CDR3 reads CASSVDGGRTGELFF. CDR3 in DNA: TGTGCCAGCAGCGTAGACGGGGGAAGGACCGGGGAGCTGTTTTTT.

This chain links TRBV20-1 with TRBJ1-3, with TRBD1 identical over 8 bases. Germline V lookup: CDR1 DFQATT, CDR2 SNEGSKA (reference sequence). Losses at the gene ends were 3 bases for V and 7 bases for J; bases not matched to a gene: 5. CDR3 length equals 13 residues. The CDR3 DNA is TGCAGTGCTAGTTTGCGACAGGGGAACACCATATATTTT. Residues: CSASLRQGNTIYF.

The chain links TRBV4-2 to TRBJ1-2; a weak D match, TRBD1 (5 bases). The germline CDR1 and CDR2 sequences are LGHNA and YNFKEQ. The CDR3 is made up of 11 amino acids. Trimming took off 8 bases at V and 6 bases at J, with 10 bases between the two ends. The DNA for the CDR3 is TGTGCCAGCCGCGAACAGGATGGCTACACCTTC. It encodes CASREQDGYTF.

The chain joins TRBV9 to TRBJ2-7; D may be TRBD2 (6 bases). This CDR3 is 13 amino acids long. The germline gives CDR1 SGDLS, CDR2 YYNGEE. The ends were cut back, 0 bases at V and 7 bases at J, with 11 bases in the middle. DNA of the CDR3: TGTGCCAGCAGCGTAGATTTCCGGGGGGAGCAGTACTTC. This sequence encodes CASSVDFRGEQYF. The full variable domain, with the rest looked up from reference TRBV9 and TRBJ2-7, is DSGVTQTPKHLITATGQRVTLRCSPRSGDLSVYWYQQSLDQGLQFLIQYYNGEERAKGNILERFSAQQFPDLHSELNLSSLELGDSALYFCASSVDFRGEQYFGPGTRLTVT.

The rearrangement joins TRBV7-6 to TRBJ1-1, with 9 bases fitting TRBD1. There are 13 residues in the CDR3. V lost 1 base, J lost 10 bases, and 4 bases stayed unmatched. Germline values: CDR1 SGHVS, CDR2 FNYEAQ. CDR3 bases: TGTGCCAGCAGCTTAGAGACAGGGGGGGCAGCTTTCTTT. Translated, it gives CASSLETGGAAFF. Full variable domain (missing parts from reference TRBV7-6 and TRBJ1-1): GAGVSQSPRYKVTKRGQDVALRCDPISGHVSLYWYRQALGQGPEFLTYFNYEAQQDKSGLPNDRFSAERPEGSISTLTIQRTEQRDSAMYRCASSLETGGAAFFGQGTRLTVV.

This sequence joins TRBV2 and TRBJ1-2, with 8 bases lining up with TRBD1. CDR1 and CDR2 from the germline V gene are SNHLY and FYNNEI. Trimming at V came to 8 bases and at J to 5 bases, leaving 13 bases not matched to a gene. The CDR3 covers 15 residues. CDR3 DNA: TGTGCCAGCGGAGTTCCGGGACAGGCGTTATATGGCTACACCTTC. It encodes CASGVPGQALYGYTF.

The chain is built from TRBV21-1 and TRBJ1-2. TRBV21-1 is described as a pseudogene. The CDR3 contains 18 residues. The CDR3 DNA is TGTGCCAGCAGCAAAGCCCGCGGATCGGGAGTTTCCTTCTATGGCTACACCTTC. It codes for CASSKARGSGVSFYGYTF.

CDR3 DNA: TGTGCCAGCCTGTTAGCGGGGCGGACAGATACGCAGTATTTT. Protein product: CASLLAGRTDTQYF. The V gene is TRBV6-5, the J gene TRBJ2-3, with TRBD2 matching 8 bases. CDR1 and CDR2 (germline): MNHEY, SVGAGI. The CDR3 is 14 amino acids. Trimming removed 8 bases from V and 3 bases from J; junction bases left unmatched: 7.

CDR3 DNA sequence: TGTGCCAGCAGCGTAGTCCTCAGGTCCCAAGGAAACACCATATATTTT. It yields the protein CASSVVLRSQGNTIYF. V is TRBV9 and J is TRBJ1-3; D gene uncertain. The CDR3 totals 16 residues. Between the trimmed V and J ends, which lost 0 bases and 4 bases, there was a span of 14 bases. Germline values: CDR1 SGDLS, CDR2 YYNGEE.

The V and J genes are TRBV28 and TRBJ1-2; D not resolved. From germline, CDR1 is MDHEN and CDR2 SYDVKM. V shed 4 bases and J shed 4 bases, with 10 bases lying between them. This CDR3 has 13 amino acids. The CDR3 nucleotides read TGTGCCAGCAGTTCCCCTAGTGTCTATGGCTACACCTTC. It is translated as CASSSPSVYGYTF.